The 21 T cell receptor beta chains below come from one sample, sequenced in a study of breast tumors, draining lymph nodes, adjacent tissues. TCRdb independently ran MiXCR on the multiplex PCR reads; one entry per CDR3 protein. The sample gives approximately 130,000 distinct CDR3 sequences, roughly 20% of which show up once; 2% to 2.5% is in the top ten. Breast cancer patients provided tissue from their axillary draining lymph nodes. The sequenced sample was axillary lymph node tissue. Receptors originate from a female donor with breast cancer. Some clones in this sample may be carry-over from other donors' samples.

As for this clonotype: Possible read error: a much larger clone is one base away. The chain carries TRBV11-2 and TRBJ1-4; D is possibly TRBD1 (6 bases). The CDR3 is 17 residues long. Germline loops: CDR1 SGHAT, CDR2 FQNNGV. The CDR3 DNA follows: TGTGCCAGCAGCCATTCCTGGGGGCCCGGGGCTAATGAAAGACTGTTTTTT. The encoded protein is CASSHSWGPGANERLFF.

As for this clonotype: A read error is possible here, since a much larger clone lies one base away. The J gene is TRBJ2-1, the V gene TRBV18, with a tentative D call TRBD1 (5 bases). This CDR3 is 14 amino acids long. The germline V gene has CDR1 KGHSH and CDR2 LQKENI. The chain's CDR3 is CASSPPPGNNERFF. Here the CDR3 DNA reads TGTGCCAGCTCACCACCACCAGGGAATAATGAGCGGTTCTTC.

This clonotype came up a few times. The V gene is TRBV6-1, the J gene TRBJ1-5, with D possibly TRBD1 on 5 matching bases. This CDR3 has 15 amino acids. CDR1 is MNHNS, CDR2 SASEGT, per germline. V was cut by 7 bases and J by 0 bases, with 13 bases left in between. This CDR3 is CASIAGLHSNQPQHF. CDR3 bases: TGTGCCAGCATTGCGGGACTCCATAGCAATCAGCCCCAGCATTTT.

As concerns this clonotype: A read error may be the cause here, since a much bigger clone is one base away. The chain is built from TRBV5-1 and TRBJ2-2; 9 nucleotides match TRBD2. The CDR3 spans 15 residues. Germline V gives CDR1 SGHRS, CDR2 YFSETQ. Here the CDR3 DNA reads TGCGCCAGCACCGCTAGCGGGACGGGCACCAGGGAGCTGTTTTTT. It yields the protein CASTASGTGTRELFF.

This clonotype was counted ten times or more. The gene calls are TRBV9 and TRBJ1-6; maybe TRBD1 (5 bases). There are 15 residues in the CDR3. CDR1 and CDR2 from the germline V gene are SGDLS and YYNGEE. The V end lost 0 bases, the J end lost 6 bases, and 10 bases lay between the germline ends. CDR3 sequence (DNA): TGTGCCAGCAGCGTAGACCTGGGGACTAATTCACCCCTCCACTTT. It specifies CASSVDLGTNSPLHF.

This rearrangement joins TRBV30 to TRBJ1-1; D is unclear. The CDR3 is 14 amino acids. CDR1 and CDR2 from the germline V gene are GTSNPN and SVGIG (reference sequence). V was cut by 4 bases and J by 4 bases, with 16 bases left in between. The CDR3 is CAWTKQLLGTEAFF. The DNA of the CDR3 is TGTGCCTGGACTAAACAACTTCTGGGCACTGAAGCTTTCTTT.

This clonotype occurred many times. The CDR3 DNA reads TGTGCCAGCAGCTTAGTTACAGCCTACAATGAGCAGTTCTTC. Amino acids: CASSLVTAYNEQFF. V gene TRBV7-9 combines with J gene TRBJ2-1; the D is unclear. CDR1 is SEHNR and CDR2 is FQNEAQ in the germline V gene (reference sequence). V lost 1 base to trimming and J lost 2 bases, with 6 bases between them. The CDR3 sequence is 14 residues long.

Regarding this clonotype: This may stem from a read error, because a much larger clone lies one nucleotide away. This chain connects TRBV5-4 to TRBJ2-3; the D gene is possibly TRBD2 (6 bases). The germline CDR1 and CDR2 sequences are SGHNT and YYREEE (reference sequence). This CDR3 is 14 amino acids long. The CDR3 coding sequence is TGTGCCTGCAGGCTAGCGACGAGCACAGATACGCAGTATTTT. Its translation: CACRLATSTDTQYF.

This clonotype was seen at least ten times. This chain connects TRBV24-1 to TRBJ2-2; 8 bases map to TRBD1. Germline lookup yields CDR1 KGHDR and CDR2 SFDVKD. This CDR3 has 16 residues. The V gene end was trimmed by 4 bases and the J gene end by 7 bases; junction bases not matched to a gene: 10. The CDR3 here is CATSDTPGTGNGELFF. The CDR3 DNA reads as TGTGCCACCAGTGACACACCCGGGACAGGTAACGGGGAGCTGTTTTTT.

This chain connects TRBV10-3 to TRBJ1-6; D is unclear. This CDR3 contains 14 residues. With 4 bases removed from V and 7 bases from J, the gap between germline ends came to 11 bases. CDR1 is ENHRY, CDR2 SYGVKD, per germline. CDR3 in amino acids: CAISVEQQNSPLHF. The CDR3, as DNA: TGTGCCATCAGTGTGGAACAGCAAAATTCACCCCTCCACTTT.

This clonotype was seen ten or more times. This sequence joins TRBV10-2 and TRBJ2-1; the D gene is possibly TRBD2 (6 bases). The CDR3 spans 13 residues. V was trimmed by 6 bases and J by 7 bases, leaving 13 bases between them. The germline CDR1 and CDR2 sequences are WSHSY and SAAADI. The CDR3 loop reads CASRDPGGNEQFF. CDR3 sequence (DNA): TGCGCCAGCAGGGATCCCGGAGGGAATGAGCAGTTCTTC.

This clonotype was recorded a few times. The CDR3, as DNA: TGTGCCAGCAGCCGACAACTGGGACAGGACGAGCAGTACTTC. Its protein product is CASSRQLGQDEQYF. This chain connects TRBV4-2 to TRBJ2-7; 8 bases line up with TRBD1. The germline V gene has CDR1 LGHNA and CDR2 YNFKEQ. Trimming at V came to 4 bases and at J to 5 bases, leaving 7 bases not matched to a gene. The CDR3 is 14 amino acids.

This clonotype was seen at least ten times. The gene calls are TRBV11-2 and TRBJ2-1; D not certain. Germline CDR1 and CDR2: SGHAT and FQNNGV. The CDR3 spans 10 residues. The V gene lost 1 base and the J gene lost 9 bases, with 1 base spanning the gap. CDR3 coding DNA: TGTGCCAGCAGCTTAGTTGAGCAGTTCTTC. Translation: CASSLVEQFF. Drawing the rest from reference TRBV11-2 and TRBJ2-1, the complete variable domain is EAGVAQSPRYKIIEKRQSVAFWCNPISGHATLYWYQQILGQGPKLLIQFQNNGVVDDSQLPKDRFSAERLKGVDSTLKIQPAKLEDSAVYLCASSLVEQFFGPGTRLTVL.

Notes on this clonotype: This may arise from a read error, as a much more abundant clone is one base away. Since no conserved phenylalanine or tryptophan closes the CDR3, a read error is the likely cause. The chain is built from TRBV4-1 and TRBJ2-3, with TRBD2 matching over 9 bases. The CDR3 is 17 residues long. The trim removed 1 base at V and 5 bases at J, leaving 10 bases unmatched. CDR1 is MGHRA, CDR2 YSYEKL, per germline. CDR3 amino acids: CASSQAPGGRAGDTQYI. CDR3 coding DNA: TGCGCCAGCAGCCAAGCCCCCGGCGGGAGGGCCGGAGATACGCAGTATATT.

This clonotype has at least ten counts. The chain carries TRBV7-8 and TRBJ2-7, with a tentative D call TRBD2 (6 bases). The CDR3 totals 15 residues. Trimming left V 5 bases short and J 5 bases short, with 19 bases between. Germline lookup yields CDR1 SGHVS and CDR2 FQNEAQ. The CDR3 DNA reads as TGTGCCAGCAGCCCAACCGGGGGTTTGGGAGACGAGCAGTACTTC. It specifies CASSPTGGLGDEQYF.

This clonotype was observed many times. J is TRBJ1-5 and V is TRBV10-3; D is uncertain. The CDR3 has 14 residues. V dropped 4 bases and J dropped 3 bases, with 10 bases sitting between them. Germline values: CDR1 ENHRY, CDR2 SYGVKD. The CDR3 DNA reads TGTGCCATCAGTGCCGAACAAAACAATCAGCCCCAGCATTTT. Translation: CAISAEQNNQPQHF.

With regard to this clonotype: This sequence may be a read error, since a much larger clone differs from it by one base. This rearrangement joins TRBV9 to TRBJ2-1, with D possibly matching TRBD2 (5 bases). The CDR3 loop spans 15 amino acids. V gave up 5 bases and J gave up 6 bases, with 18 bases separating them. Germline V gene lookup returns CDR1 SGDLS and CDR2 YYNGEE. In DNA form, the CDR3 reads TGTGCCAGCAGGCAGCACCCGGGATTCGGCAATGAGCAGTTCTTC. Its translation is CASRQHPGFGNEQFF.

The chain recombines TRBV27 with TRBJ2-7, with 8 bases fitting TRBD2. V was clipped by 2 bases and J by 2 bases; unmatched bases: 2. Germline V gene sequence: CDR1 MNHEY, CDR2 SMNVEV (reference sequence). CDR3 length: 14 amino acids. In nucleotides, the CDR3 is TGTGCCAGCAGTTTAACGGGACTAGCCTACGAGCAGTACTTC. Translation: CASSLTGLAYEQYF.

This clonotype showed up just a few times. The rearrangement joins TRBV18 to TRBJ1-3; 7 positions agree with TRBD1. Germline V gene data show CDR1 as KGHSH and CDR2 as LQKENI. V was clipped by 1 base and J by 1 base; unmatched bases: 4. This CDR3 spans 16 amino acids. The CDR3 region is CASSPRDRNSGNTIYF. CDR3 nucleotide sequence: TGTGCCAGCTCACCACGGGACAGAAATTCTGGAAACACCATATATTTT.

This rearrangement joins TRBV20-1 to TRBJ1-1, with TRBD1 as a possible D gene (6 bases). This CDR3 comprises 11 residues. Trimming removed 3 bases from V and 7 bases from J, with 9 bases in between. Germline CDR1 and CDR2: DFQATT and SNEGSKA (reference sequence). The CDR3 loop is CSASPGVEAFF. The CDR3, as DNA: TGCAGTGCTAGTCCAGGGGTTGAAGCTTTCTTT.

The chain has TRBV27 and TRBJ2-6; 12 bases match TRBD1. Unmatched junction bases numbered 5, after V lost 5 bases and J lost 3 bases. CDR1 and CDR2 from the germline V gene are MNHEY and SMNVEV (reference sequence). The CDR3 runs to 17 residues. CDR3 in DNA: TGTGCCAGCAGTCCTGGGACAGGGGGCTTTGGGGCCAACGTCCTGACTTTC. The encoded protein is CASSPGTGGFGANVLTF. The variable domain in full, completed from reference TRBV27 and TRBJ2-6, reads EAQVTQNPRYLITVTGKKLTVTCSQNMNHEYMSWYRQDPGLGLRQIYYSMNVEVTDKGDVPEGYKVSRKEKRNFPLILESPSPNQTSLYFCASSPGTGGFGANVLTFGAGSRLTVL.